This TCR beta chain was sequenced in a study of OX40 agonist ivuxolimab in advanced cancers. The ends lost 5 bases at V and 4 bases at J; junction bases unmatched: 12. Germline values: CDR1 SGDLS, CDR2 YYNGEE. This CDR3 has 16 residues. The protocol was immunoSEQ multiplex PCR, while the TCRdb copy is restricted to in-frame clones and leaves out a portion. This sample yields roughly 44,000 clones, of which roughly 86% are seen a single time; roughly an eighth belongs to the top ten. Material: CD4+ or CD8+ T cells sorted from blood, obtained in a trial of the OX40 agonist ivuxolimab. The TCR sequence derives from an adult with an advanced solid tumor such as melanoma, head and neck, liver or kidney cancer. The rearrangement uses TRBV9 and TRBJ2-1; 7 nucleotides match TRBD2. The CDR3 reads CASSGSSGGVYNEQFF. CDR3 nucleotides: TGTGCCAGCAGTGGTAGTAGTGGGGGGGTTTACAATGAGCAGTTCTTC.